Presented here are 27 T cell receptor beta chains from one specimen sequenced in a study of T cells after yellow fever vaccination. In TCRdb, the 5' RACE reads were re-called with MiXCR into one record per CDR3 protein. The data show some 340,000 distinct CDR3 sequences, over 3.5% seen once. Sequencing was performed on PBMCs, taken 5 days after the yellow fever booster vaccination. These receptors came from a man between 18 and 35 years old who received the YFV17D yellow fever vaccine.

This clonotype turned up a few times. This chain joins TRBV5-1 and TRBJ1-2; D is perhaps TRBD1 (5 bases). V dropped 4 bases and J dropped 8 bases, with 12 bases sitting between them. The CDR3 totals 12 residues. In germline, CDR1 is SGHRS, CDR2 YFSETQ. This CDR3 is CASSAQGGGYTF. DNA of the CDR3: TGCGCCAGCAGCGCCCAGGGTGGCGGCTACACCTTC. Based on the CDR3 plus reference TRBV5-1 and TRBJ1-2, the full variable domain is KAGVTQTPRYLIKTRGQQVTLSCSPISGHRSVSWYQQTPGQGLQFLFEYFSETQRNKGNFPGRFSGRQFSNSRSEMNVSTLELGDSALYLCASSAQGGGYTFGSGTRLTVV.

This clonotype was counted a single time. This rearrangement joins TRBV27 to TRBJ2-3; D uncertain. The CDR3 spans 14 residues. With 5 bases removed from V and 4 bases from J, the gap between germline ends came to 13 bases. Germline V gene lookup returns CDR1 MNHEY and CDR2 SMNVEV (reference sequence). The CDR3 is CASSPLSWADTQYF. CDR3 DNA: TGTGCCAGCAGTCCTCTGTCCTGGGCAGATACGCAGTATTTT.

This sequence joins TRBV20-1 and TRBJ2-5; perhaps TRBD1 as D (6 bases). Germline CDR1 reads DFQATT; CDR2 reads SNEGSKA (reference sequence). This CDR3 contains 14 residues. Trimming stripped 5 bases from V and 1 base from J, with 14 bases between. CDR3 coding DNA: TGCAGTGCTGGGGGCCCGGGCATCCAAGAGACCCAGTACTTC. Encoded protein: CSAGGPGIQETQYF.

This sequence joins TRBV4-3 and TRBJ2-2, with D perhaps matching TRBD2 (5 bases). CDR1 is LGHNA, CDR2 YSLEER, per germline. The CDR3 is 16 residues long. V was clipped by 0 bases and J by 1 base, with 9 bases between them. The CDR3 region has the DNA TGCGCCAGCAGCCAAGATGGCGGAGGGAACACCGGGGAGCTGTTTTTT. Encoded protein: CASSQDGGGNTGELFF.

The sample holds a few counts of this clonotype. The rearrangement joins TRBV5-4 to TRBJ2-7, with a weak D call TRBD1 (6 bases). V lost 2 bases, J lost 3 bases, and 15 bases lay in between. This CDR3 region has 15 residues. Germline V gives CDR1 SGHNT, CDR2 YYREEE (reference sequence). CDR3 sequence: CASSFLGAGFYEQYF. The CDR3 DNA follows: TGTGCCAGCAGCTTCCTGGGGGCAGGATTCTACGAGCAGTACTTC.

This clonotype was seen more than once but under ten times. The chain joins TRBV6-2 or TRBV6-3 to TRBJ2-4; maybe TRBD1 (5 bases). Germline lookup yields CDR1 MNHEY and CDR2 SVGEGT. The CDR3 has 14 residues. V lost 5 bases to trimming and J lost 10 bases, with 18 bases between them. CDR3 DNA: TGTGCCAGCAGTCAACGCACACCAAAGGGGATTCAGTACTTC. Translating gives CASSQRTPKGIQYF.

There are a few counts of this clonotype. This sequence joins TRBV5-1 and TRBJ1-1; maybe TRBD1 (5 bases). The CDR3 length is 14 residues. V was clipped by 6 bases and J by 3 bases, with 15 bases between them. Germline lookup yields CDR1 SGHRS and CDR2 YFSETQ. The CDR3 sequence: CASNPRGGDTEAFF. CDR3 sequence (DNA): TGCGCCAGCAACCCAAGGGGAGGTGACACTGAAGCTTTCTTT. Looking up the rest from reference TRBV5-1 and TRBJ1-1 gives the full variable domain: KAGVTQTPRYLIKTRGQQVTLSCSPISGHRSVSWYQQTPGQGLQFLFEYFSETQRNKGNFPGRFSGRQFSNSRSEMNVSTLELGDSALYLCASNPRGGDTEAFFGQGTRLTVV.

This clonotype was observed a few times. This sequence joins TRBV20-1 and TRBJ2-3, with TRBD1 identical over 8 bases. Trimming at V came to 5 bases and at J to 3 bases, leaving 4 bases not matched to a gene. CDR1 and CDR2 from the germline V gene are DFQATT and SNEGSKA (reference sequence). CDR3 size: 13 residues. CDR3 in amino acids: CSAQGQGTDTQYF. CDR3 DNA sequence: TGCAGTGCTCAAGGACAGGGTACAGATACGCAGTATTTT.

At least ten counts were recorded for this clonotype. V usage is TRBV12-3 or TRBV12-4 and J usage is TRBJ1-5; the match to TRBD1 covers 8 bases. The V and J ends lost 7 bases and 4 bases, in that order; junction bases with no gene match: 6. The CDR3 runs 14 residues. CDR3 coding DNA: TGTGCCAGCACCCGGACAGGGAAGAATCAGCCCCAGCATTTT. This codes for CASTRTGKNQPQHF.

In its sample, this clonotype was seen a few times. The chain joins TRBV5-1 to TRBJ1-1, with no clear D. V lost 0 bases to trimming and J lost 7 bases, with 7 bases between them. The CDR3 covers 12 residues. In germline, CDR1 is SGHRS, CDR2 YFSETQ. Here the CDR3 DNA reads TGCGCCAGCAGCTTGGTTGTTGGTGAAGCTTTCTTT. The encoded protein is CASSLVVGEAFF.

This clonotype was recorded at least ten times. The chain employs TRBV15 and TRBJ2-1; TRBD1 matches at 10 bases. The germline V gene has CDR1 LNHNV and CDR2 YYDKDF (reference sequence). The CDR3 spans 16 residues. Germline trimming cut 1 base from V and 5 bases from J; bases unmatched to any gene: 5. The CDR3 DNA is TGTGCCACCAGCAGAGGAACCGGGACAGGGGACAATGAGCAGTTCTTC. It specifies CATSRGTGTGDNEQFF.

The J gene is TRBJ2-1, the V gene TRBV7-2, with a weak D call TRBD2 (7 bases). Germline loops: CDR1 SGHTA, CDR2 FQGNSA. Trimming stripped 5 bases from V and 4 bases from J, with 15 bases between. The CDR3 extends over 15 amino acids. For the CDR3, the DNA is TGTGCCAGCAGCCCTATGGGAGGGGGGTACAATGAGCAGTTCTTC. As protein: CASSPMGGGYNEQFF.

The gene calls are TRBV5-6 and TRBJ1-5; D unclear. CDR3 length: 15 amino acids. The germline CDR1 and CDR2 sequences are SGHDT and YYEEEE. V dropped 0 bases and J dropped 6 bases, with 13 bases sitting between them. The CDR3 DNA reads TGTGCCAGCAGCTTGGGGGGATATGGGATTCAGCCCCAGCATTTT. This sequence encodes CASSLGGYGIQPQHF.

There are a few counts of this clonotype. The V and J genes are TRBV5-1 and TRBJ1-1, with D possibly TRBD1 on 5 matching bases. The CDR3 runs to 14 residues. Germline-derived CDR1 and CDR2 are SGHRS and YFSETQ. Trimming removed 1 base from V and 4 bases from J, with 11 bases in between. CDR3 coding DNA: TGCGCCAGCAGCTTGCAGGGATTGACCACTGAAGCTTTCTTT. Residues: CASSLQGLTTEAFF.

This clonotype was detected only a few times. The V gene is TRBV5-1, the J gene TRBJ2-7, with D possibly being TRBD1 or TRBD2 (5 bases each). The CDR3 totals 16 residues. The germline V gene encodes CDR1 SGHRS and CDR2 YFSETQ. The V end was cut by 2 bases, the J end by 0 bases, with 15 bases between. DNA for the CDR3: TGCGCCAGCAGCTTCTCTACAGGACTGAGCTCCTACGAGCAGTACTTC. Translating gives CASSFSTGLSSYEQYF.

This clonotype has ten or more counts. V usage is TRBV5-1 and J usage is TRBJ2-3; 8 bases are shared with TRBD1. Trimming removed 3 bases from V and 0 bases from J; junction bases left unmatched: 6. Per germline, CDR1 SGHRS and CDR2 YFSETQ. The CDR3 runs to 16 residues. The CDR3 region has the DNA TGCGCCAGCAGCTACCGGGACAGGCATAGCACAGATACGCAGTATTTT. Translation: CASSYRDRHSTDTQYF.

This sequence joins TRBV9 and TRBJ1-2; 9 bases are a match to TRBD1. With 3 bases clipped from V and 4 bases from J, the junction kept 7 bases outside the gene matches. Per germline, CDR1 SGDLS and CDR2 YYNGEE. The CDR3 contains 15 residues. The CDR3 DNA reads TGTGCCAGCAGCGCTACCGGGACAGGGAGCTATGGCTACACCTTC. Translated, it gives CASSATGTGSYGYTF.

As DNA, the CDR3 is TGTGCCAGCAGCTTAGCGCCGGGACAGGGACTCGGCTACACCTTC. It yields the protein CASSLAPGQGLGYTF. The rearrangement links TRBV7-9 to TRBJ1-2; 9 nucleotides line up with TRBD1. Germline-derived CDR1 and CDR2 are SEHNR and FQNEAQ (reference sequence). Trimming at V came to 0 bases and at J to 8 bases, leaving 7 bases not matched to a gene. The CDR3 sequence is 15 residues long.

DNA of the CDR3: TGCAGTGCTAGAGTTTTCCAGGGGACCGGGGAGCTGTTTTTT. Translating gives CSARVFQGTGELFF. The rearrangement uses TRBV20-1 and TRBJ2-2; D might be TRBD1 (6 bases). Trimming took off 1 base at V and 5 bases at J, with 11 bases between the two ends. CDR1 is DFQATT, CDR2 SNEGSKA, per germline (reference sequence). The CDR3 is 14 residues long.

This clonotype was seen only a few times. The chain combines TRBV7-3 with TRBJ2-5; tentative D call: TRBD2 (7 bases). Germline CDR1 is SGHTA and CDR2 is FQGTGA. The CDR3 is made up of 17 amino acids. V gave up 2 bases and J gave up 1 base, with 17 bases separating them. CDR3 DNA sequence: TGTGCCAGCAGCTTATTTGGCGGGGGACATACCCAAGAGACCCAGTACTTC. This encodes CASSLFGGGHTQETQYF.

The chain joins TRBV7-2 to TRBJ2-3, with D perhaps TRBD1 or TRBD2 (5 bases each). V was pared by 2 bases and J by 4 bases, with 13 bases between. The CDR3 is made up of 15 amino acids. Germline V gives CDR1 SGHTA, CDR2 FQGNSA. The CDR3 sequence: CASSLRGGAPDTQYF. Here the CDR3 DNA reads TGTGCCAGCAGCTTACGGGGTGGGGCCCCAGATACGCAGTATTTT.

This clonotype was observed a handful of times. J is TRBJ1-1 and V is TRBV27; no firm D call. V was shortened by 6 bases and J by 1 base, with 12 bases between the two germline ends. The CDR3 has 14 residues. Looked up from germline, CDR1 is MNHEY and CDR2 is SMNVEV (reference sequence). CDR3 region: CASRTVYPNTEAFF. The CDR3 DNA sequence: TGTGCCAGCAGAACGGTTTATCCGAACACTGAAGCTTTCTTT.

This clonotype was detected only a few times. V and J are TRBV29-1 and TRBJ1-5; 7 bases map to TRBD1. J lost 0 bases, V lost 6 bases, and 11 bases had no gene match. Germline V gene data show CDR1 as SQVTM and CDR2 as ANQGSEA. The CDR3 runs to 16 residues. Written as DNA, the CDR3 is TGCAGCGTGGTGACAGGGTCCACCGATAGCAATCAGCCCCAGCATTTT. Protein product: CSVVTGSTDSNQPQHF.

This clonotype was recorded many times. The gene calls are TRBV7-2 and TRBJ2-7; TRBD2 matches 7 bases. The J segment lost 2 bases and the V segment lost 3 bases, leaving 7 bases of the junction unmatched. The CDR3 is 15 amino acids. Germline assignment: CDR1 SGHTA and CDR2 FQGNSA. This chain's CDR3 is CASSLRGSGAYEQYF. Here the CDR3 DNA reads TGTGCCAGCAGCTTGCGGGGCAGCGGGGCCTACGAGCAGTACTTC.

This clonotype was counted between two and nine times. This chain joins TRBV10-3 and TRBJ2-5; no firm D call. Germline CDR1 is ENHRY and CDR2 is SYGVKD. This CDR3 spans 14 amino acids. The ends were cut back, 8 bases at V and 0 bases at J, with 13 bases in the middle. The CDR3 spells CAIGRQLNQETQYF. CDR3 nucleotides: TGTGCCATCGGCCGGCAGTTAAACCAAGAGACCCAGTACTTC.

V is TRBV5-1 and J is TRBJ1-6, with TRBD1 matching 9 bases. With 7 bases clipped from V and 9 bases from J, the junction kept 8 bases outside the gene matches. This CDR3 spans 14 amino acids. Germline values: CDR1 SGHRS, CDR2 YFSETQ. CDR3 DNA: TGCGCCAGCGGACCCGGGACAGGGTTTTCACCCCTCCACTTT. Translation gives CASGPGTGFSPLHF.

This clonotype was counted a few times. This chain joins TRBV20-1 and TRBJ1-2, with 7 bases fitting TRBD1. V shed 6 bases, J shed 2 bases, and the junction held 12 bases outside the gene matches. Germline CDR1 reads DFQATT; CDR2 reads SNEGSKA (reference sequence). CDR3 length: 15 amino acids. DNA of the CDR3: TGCAGTGCCATCGACAGGGAAGGCTCCAACTATGGCTACACCTTC. Amino acids: CSAIDREGSNYGYTF.